This T cell receptor beta chain was observed in a study of blood T cell repertoires in COVID-19. This CDR3 has 14 residues. Trimming shortened V by 1 base and J by 1 base, and 7 bases separated the two germline ends. In germline, CDR1 is SEHNR, CDR2 FQNEAQ (reference sequence). TCRdb's copy holds only in-frame clones and misses some; the assay was immunoSEQ multiplex PCR. The table lists more than 200,000 clones, around 90% of them singletons, with over 5% in the top ten. V usage is TRBV7-9 and J usage is TRBJ1-1; D gene unclear. Source material: peripheral blood. This clonotype originated in an older woman with COVID-19, enrolled during active disease. Here the CDR3 DNA reads TGTGCCAGCAGCTTAGACCTAGGGAACACTGAAGCTTTCTTT. Amino acids: CASSLDLGNTEAFF.